The 32 T cell receptor beta chains below were found in one sample sequenced in a study of T cells after posttransplantation cyclophosphamide. Sampled 1 year posttransplant, controls received myeloablative marrow transplants, methotrexate and a calcineurin inhibitor. Profiling relied on immunoSEQ multiplex PCR, and the TCRdb table lists in-frame clones only, not all of them. The data show about 14,000 clones, 84% seen once. The material sequenced was PBMCs, taken 350 to 400 days after allogeneic stem cell transplant with calcineurin inhibitor and methotrexate. Source of these receptors: a male patient in his late teens or twenties who received an allogeneic stem cell transplant from a related donor, was CMV-positive, and had no GVHD. Some T cells may be graft donor cells.

V usage is TRBV14 and J usage is TRBJ2-7; D uncertain. Trimming cost V 3 bases and J 6 bases, with 6 bases left between them. Germline CDR1 SGHDN, CDR2 FVKESK. The CDR3 is 11 amino acids. Here the CDR3 DNA reads TGTGCCAGCAGCCAGGGCATCGAGCAGTACTTC. This codes for CASSQGIEQYF. The full variable domain, its missing parts supplied by reference TRBV14 and TRBJ2-7, is EAGVTQFPSHSVIEKGQTVTLRCDPISGHDNLYWYRRVMGKEIKFLLHFVKESKQDESGMPNNRFLAERTGGTYSTLKVQPAELEDSGVYFCASSQGIEQYFGPGTRLTVT.

The chain is built from TRBV27 and TRBJ2-7, with 12 bases lining up with TRBD2. Trimming took 7 bases from V and 7 from J; bases not matched to a gene: 8. This CDR3 is built from 14 residues. CDR1 is MNHEY, CDR2 SMNVEV, per germline (reference sequence). The CDR3 nucleotides read TGTGCCAGCAAGGGACTAGCGGGCACGTGGGAGCAGTACTTC. The encoded protein is CASKGLAGTWEQYF.

This clone showed up just once. The chain recombines TRBV6-5 with TRBJ1-1, with D maybe TRBD1 (5 bases). This CDR3 is 13 amino acids long. The germline V and J ends were trimmed by 2 bases and 9 bases, with 13 bases remaining between them. The germline CDR1 and CDR2 sequences are MNHEY and SVGAGI. In nucleotides, the CDR3 is TGTGCCAGCAGTTACCGAGGCGGGGGTAAAGCTTTCTTT. Protein: CASSYRGGGKAFF.

This clone showed up just a few times. The chain joins TRBV7-9 to TRBJ2-7; TRBD1 agrees at 7 bases. With V trimmed by 3 bases and J by 5 bases, 4 bases remained unmatched. This CDR3 has 13 residues. CDR1 is SEHNR, CDR2 FQNEAQ, per germline (reference sequence). The CDR3 coding sequence is TGTGCCAGCAGCTTTAGGGGGCTCCACGAGCAGTACTTC. It yields the protein CASSFRGLHEQYF.

This chain links TRBV30 with TRBJ2-7, with 7 bases fitting TRBD2. The V and J ends lost 3 bases and 1 base, in that order; junction bases with no gene match: 9. CDR1 is GTSNPN, CDR2 SVGIG, per germline (reference sequence). There are 15 residues in the CDR3. The CDR3, as DNA: TGTGCCTGGAGGACCAAGGCGGGAGCGTCCTACGAGCAGTACTTC. This gives the protein CAWRTKAGASYEQYF. Drawing the rest from reference TRBV30 and TRBJ2-7, the complete variable domain is SQTIHQWPATLVQPVGSPLSLECTVEGTSNPNLYWYRQAAGRGLQLLFYSVGIGQISSEVPQNLSASRPQDRQFILSSKKLLLSDSGFYLCAWRTKAGASYEQYFGPGTRLTVT.

The rearrangement uses TRBV11-2 and TRBJ2-1; 11 nucleotides match TRBD2. The CDR3 sequence is 16 residues long. J was trimmed by 6 bases and V by 1 base; bases with no gene match: 5. Germline CDR1 is SGHAT and CDR2 is FQNNGV. The CDR3 nucleotides read TGTGCCAGCAGCTTAGGGGTAGCGGGAGGGGTCAATGAGCAGTTCTTC. It codes for CASSLGVAGGVNEQFF.

The chain uses TRBV7-2 and TRBJ2-2, with D uncertain. The V and J ends lost 0 bases and 5 bases respectively, with 4 bases between them. CDR3 length equals 13 residues. Germline V gene lookup returns CDR1 SGHTA and CDR2 FQGNSA. The CDR3 DNA is TGTGCCAGCAGCTTAGCACGGACCGGGGAGCTGTTTTTT. It codes for CASSLARTGELFF.

The CDR3 loop is CATHRGTSSYEQYF. CDR3 nucleotide sequence: TGTGCCACACACAGAGGGACTAGCTCGTACGAGCAGTACTTC. This chain connects TRBV6-1 to TRBJ2-7; TRBD2 agrees at 9 bases. Germline V CDR1 and CDR2: MNHNS, SASEGT. This CDR3 has 14 amino acids. With V trimmed by 10 bases and J by 4 bases, 11 bases remained unmatched.

The chain couples TRBV4-1 to TRBJ2-6; TRBD1 matches at 7 bases. The V gene end was trimmed by 3 bases and the J gene end by 7 bases; junction bases not matched to a gene: 3. The germline V gene encodes CDR1 MGHRA and CDR2 YSYEKL. The CDR3 totals 14 residues. The CDR3 loop reads CASSHRDRANVLTF. In DNA, the CDR3 is TGCGCCAGCAGCCACCGGGACAGAGCCAACGTCCTGACTTTC.

The rearrangement joins TRBV7-9 to TRBJ2-3; 10 bases map to TRBD1. CDR3 size: 19 residues. The trim removed 5 bases at V and 1 base at J, leaving 15 bases unmatched. Per the germline V gene, CDR1 is SEHNR and CDR2 is FQNEAQ (reference sequence). The CDR3 region has the DNA TGTGCCAGCAGCCCACTTGGTGACAGGGGGCCTTTGGGCACAGATACGCAGTATTTT. Its translation: CASSPLGDRGPLGTDTQYF.

This chain links TRBV2 with TRBJ1-1; the D gene is possibly TRBD1 (5 bases). CDR3 length equals 12 residues. Germline CDR1 and CDR2: SNHLY and FYNNEI. The V and J ends lost 8 bases and 3 bases respectively, with 10 bases between them. The CDR3 loop is CASSWGDTEAFF. In nucleotides, the CDR3 is TGTGCCAGCTCTTGGGGGGACACTGAAGCTTTCTTT.

V is TRBV9 and J is TRBJ2-2; a weak D match, TRBD2 (6 bases). Trimming cost V 2 bases and J 0 bases, with 11 bases left between them. The germline CDR1 and CDR2 sequences are SGDLS and YYNGEE. The CDR3 totals 16 residues. The CDR3 sequence: CASSVEGRSNTGELFF. Written as DNA, the CDR3 is TGTGCCAGCAGCGTGGAGGGCAGATCGAACACCGGGGAGCTGTTTTTT.

The V and J genes are TRBV6-1 and TRBJ2-1, with TRBD2 matching 9 bases. The germline CDR1 and CDR2 sequences are MNHNS and SASEGT. V shed 1 base and J 9 bases; nucleotides not matched to a gene: 13. The CDR3 extends over 17 amino acids. The CDR3 DNA reads TGTGCCAGCAGTGAAGTCAGCGGGAGGCGAGGAAACAGTGAGCAGTTCTTC. As protein: CASSEVSGRRGNSEQFF.

The chain joins TRBV27 to TRBJ2-7; a possible D gene is TRBD2 (6 bases). Per germline, CDR1 MNHEY and CDR2 SMNVEV (reference sequence). Between the trimmed V and J ends, which lost 3 bases and 3 bases, there was a span of 15 bases. This CDR3 is 15 amino acids long. CDR3 coding DNA: TGTGCCAGCAGTTTCGGCATAGCGGAGAACTACGAGCAGTACTTC. Amino acid sequence: CASSFGIAENYEQYF.

The rearrangement uses TRBV19 and TRBJ1-1; D not resolved. CDR3 length equals 14 residues. V was trimmed by 2 bases and J by 2 bases, leaving 9 bases between them. Germline-derived CDR1 and CDR2 are LNHDA and SQIVND (reference sequence). CDR3 coding DNA: TGTGCCAGTAGTATACGAGGCATAAACACTGAAGCTTTCTTT. Translation gives CASSIRGINTEAFF.

This chain links TRBV28 with TRBJ1-1; TRBD1 is a possible D gene (6 bases). V gave up 5 bases and J gave up 7 bases, with 17 bases separating them. Germline V gene lookup returns CDR1 MDHEN and CDR2 SYDVKM. This CDR3 contains 14 residues. The CDR3 spells CASSLTRGNIEAFF. The CDR3 region has the DNA TGTGCCAGCAGTCTCACCAGGGGTAATATTGAAGCTTTCTTT. The full variable domain, its missing parts supplied by reference TRBV28 and TRBJ1-1, is DVKVTQSSRYLVKRTGEKVFLECVQDMDHENMFWYRQDPGLGLRLIYFSYDVKMKEKGDIPEGYSVSREKKERFSLILESASTNQTSMYLCASSLTRGNIEAFFGQGTRLTVV.

About this clone: One end of the junction is discordant with germline, which a read error may explain. The CDR3 nucleotides are TGCGCCAGCAGCGTAACTAGCGGGAGAATGTACAGTGAGCAGTTCTTC. Translated, it gives CASSVTSGRMYSEQFF. The V call is TRBV5-1, the J call TRBJ2-1, with TRBD2 matching over 11 bases. Germline CDR1 reads SGHRS; CDR2 reads YFSETQ. This CDR3 has 16 residues.

This clone was seen only once. The chain recombines TRBV11-2 with TRBJ2-7; 7 positions agree with TRBD2. V lost 5 bases, J lost 7 bases, and 20 bases stayed unmatched. CDR1 is SGHAT, CDR2 FQNNGV, per germline. This CDR3 region has 17 residues. For the CDR3, the DNA is TGTGCCAGCAGCCCCCGCTGGGAAAAGCGGGAACCGAAGGAGCAGTACTTC. Encoded protein: CASSPRWEKREPKEQYF.

The gene calls are TRBV7-2 and TRBJ2-2; 14 nucleotides align to TRBD2. V lost 4 bases to trimming and J lost 4 bases; unmatched junction nucleotides: 2. Germline CDR1 is SGHTA and CDR2 is FQGNSA. This CDR3 is built from 16 residues. CDR3 bases: TGTGCCAGCAGCTCGGGGACTAGCGGGAGCACCGGGGAGCTGTTTTTT. Amino acid sequence: CASSSGTSGSTGELFF.

The rearrangement joins TRBV4-3 to TRBJ1-1; D unclear. The ends were cut back, 1 base at V and 4 bases at J, with 10 bases in the middle. The CDR3 length is 14 residues. The germline gives CDR1 LGHNA, CDR2 YSLEER. CDR3 sequence: CASSQAAGFTEAFF. CDR3 DNA: TGCGCCAGCAGCCAAGCGGCGGGGTTCACTGAAGCTTTCTTT.

V gene TRBV4-3 combines with J gene TRBJ2-3; 7 bases are shared with TRBD2. V was clipped by 0 bases and J by 0 bases; unmatched bases: 6. The CDR3 has 17 residues. CDR1 and CDR2 (germline): LGHNA, YSLEER. The CDR3, as DNA: TGCGCCAGCAGCCAAGATTGGCTAGCGGAGAGCACAGATACGCAGTATTTT. This codes for CASSQDWLAESTDTQYF.

The genes are TRBV2 and TRBJ2-5; D remains unclear. The CDR3 extends over 10 amino acids. Germline values: CDR1 SNHLY, CDR2 FYNNEI. V lost 5 bases and J 5 bases, leaving 3 bases between the germline ends. The CDR3 coding sequence is TGTGCCAGCAGTCAGGAGACCCAGTACTTC. It codes for CASSQETQYF.

The chain joins TRBV29-1 to TRBJ1-1; 9 nucleotides line up with TRBD1. This CDR3 is 16 amino acids long. Germline-derived CDR1 and CDR2 are SQVTM and ANQGSEA. V lost 6 bases, J lost 1 base, and 12 bases stayed unmatched. The CDR3 sequence is CSVSGRYRGPNTEAFF. The CDR3 coding sequence is TGCAGCGTGAGTGGGAGGTACAGGGGGCCGAACACTGAAGCTTTCTTT. The full variable domain, in which reference TRBV29-1 and TRBJ1-1 provide the parts outside the CDR3, is SAVISQKPSRDICQRGTSLTIQCQVDSQVTMMFWYRQQPGQSLTLIATANQGSEATYESGFVIDKFPISRPNLTFSTLTVSNMSPEDSSIYLCSVSGRYRGPNTEAFFGQGTRLTVV.

The V and J genes are TRBV27 and TRBJ1-1; D is unresolved. Germline CDR1 is MNHEY and CDR2 is SMNVEV (reference sequence). The CDR3 contains 17 residues. Trimming took off 4 bases at V and 6 bases at J, with 24 bases between the two ends. The CDR3 DNA reads TGTGCCAGCAGTTCCACTTCATTTGCACAGCCACAACCTGAAGCTTTCTTT. Its protein is CASSSTSFAQPQPEAFF.

The table lists this clone with a few counts. The rearrangement links TRBV19 to TRBJ2-3, with D perhaps TRBD1 (6 bases). The CDR3 length is 14 residues. The germline gives CDR1 LNHDA, CDR2 SQIVND (reference sequence). V was pared by 5 bases and J by 6 bases, with 15 bases between. Written as DNA, the CDR3 is TGTGCCAGTAGTCCAAGGGGGTCTGGTGATACGCAGTATTTT. This translates into CASSPRGSGDTQYF.

The chain combines TRBV6-1 with TRBJ2-5, with D possibly matching TRBD2 (6 bases). The CDR3 totals 12 residues. V lost 11 bases to trimming and J lost 4 bases, with 14 bases between them. Germline-derived CDR1 and CDR2 are MNHNS and SASEGT. The DNA for the CDR3 is TGTGCCGGCAAACCGGGACTAGAGACCCAGTACTTC. This gives the protein CAGKPGLETQYF.

Only one count was recorded for this clone. This chain links TRBV28 with TRBJ2-7; D is ambiguous. The V gene lost 7 bases and the J gene lost 5 bases, with 12 bases spanning the gap. There are 12 residues in the CDR3. The germline gives CDR1 MDHEN, CDR2 SYDVKM. This CDR3 reads CASTRNPNEQYF. CDR3 nucleotides: TGTGCCAGCACTAGGAACCCCAACGAGCAGTACTTC. Supplemented by reference TRBV28 and TRBJ2-7, the full variable domain reads DVKVTQSSRYLVKRTGEKVFLECVQDMDHENMFWYRQDPGLGLRLIYFSYDVKMKEKGDIPEGYSVSREKKERFSLILESASTNQTSMYLCASTRNPNEQYFGPGTRLTVT.

This clone was found once. The V gene is TRBV5-6, the J gene TRBJ1-6, with D possibly being TRBD1 (5 bases). The germline V gene encodes CDR1 SGHDT and CDR2 YYEEEE. V gave up 4 bases and J gave up 7 bases, with 18 bases separating them. The CDR3 extends over 16 amino acids. The CDR3 protein is CASSRGGLDGNSPLHF. In DNA form, the CDR3 reads TGTGCCAGCAGCCGCGGGGGACTTGACGGGAATTCACCCCTCCACTTT. The full variable domain, rest sourced from reference TRBV5-6 and TRBJ1-6, is DAGVTQSPTHLIKTRGQQVTLRCSPKSGHDTVSWYQQALGQGPQFIFQYYEEEERQRGNFPDRFSGHQFPNYSSELNVNALLLGDSALYLCASSRGGLDGNSPLHFGNGTRLTVT.

Only one count was recorded for this clone. This rearrangement joins TRBV7-9 to TRBJ2-6; TRBD1 is a possible D gene (6 bases). Trimming shortened V by 4 bases and J by 0 bases, and 13 bases separated the two germline ends. From germline, CDR1 is SEHNR and CDR2 FQNEAQ (reference sequence). There are 17 residues in the CDR3. In DNA, the CDR3 is TGTGCCAGCAGCTCTCCCTGGACAGTCTCTGGGGCCAACGTCCTGACTTTC. This encodes CASSSPWTVSGANVLTF.

This chain connects TRBV2 to TRBJ2-5, with TRBD2 matching 11 bases. Germline values: CDR1 SNHLY, CDR2 FYNNEI. The junction had 4 bases not matched to a gene; V was cut back by 6 bases and J by 1 base. The CDR3 sequence is 15 residues long. CDR3 loop: CASSILAGGQETQYF. The CDR3 coding sequence is TGTGCCAGCAGCATCCTAGCGGGAGGCCAAGAGACCCAGTACTTC.

The V call is TRBV2, the J call TRBJ2-7; D is possibly TRBD1 (5 bases). There are 15 residues in the CDR3. Germline assignment: CDR1 SNHLY and CDR2 FYNNEI. V was pared by 4 bases and J by 1 base, with 14 bases between. The CDR3 spells CASSASRQISYEQYF. The CDR3 coding sequence is TGTGCCAGCAGTGCCAGCCGACAGATTTCCTACGAGCAGTACTTC.

This chain connects TRBV4-1 to TRBJ2-3, with TRBD2 matching over 9 bases. The V gene's germline CDR1 is MGHRA and CDR2 YSYEKL. V was pared by 4 bases and J by 8 bases, with 10 bases of the junction left unmatched. CDR3 size: 15 residues. The CDR3 nucleotides are TGCGCCAGCAGCCTAGCCGGGACAGCGGGAGGTACGCAGTATTTT. Translating gives CASSLAGTAGGTQYF.